This T cell receptor (beta chain) was captured by sequencing in a study of blood T cell repertoires in COVID-19. At the level of the study: Spain, Italy and the United States supplied samples that represented acute and convalescent COVID-19.

Sequenced by immunoSEQ multiplex PCR; TCRdb stores in-frame clones only, minus some. The sample records 150,000 to 200,000 clones, around 89% being singletons. The CDR3 has 12 residues. Germline CDR1 reads LNHNV; CDR2 reads YYDKDF (reference sequence). V was shortened by 0 bases and J by 3 bases, with 2 bases between the two germline ends. All recovered Cohort 3 donors got two negative PCRs, got clearance, or saw symptom resolution. The chain recombines TRBV15 with TRBJ1-1; the D is unclear. The TCR originated in a woman in her forties or fifties who had recovered from COVID-19. The sequencing sample was made of PBMCs or T cells enriched from blood (not recorded which). The CDR3 here is CATSRDDTEAFF. In DNA form, the CDR3 reads TGTGCCACCAGCAGAGACGACACTGAAGCTTTCTTT.